This T cell receptor beta chain was retrieved from a study of T cell repertoires in cytomegalovirus infection. This CDR3 spans 16 amino acids. Germline trimming cut 5 bases from V and 7 bases from J; bases unmatched to any gene: 14. Germline CDR1 reads LNHNV; CDR2 reads YYDKDF (reference sequence). Turning to this clonotype: Antigen specificity is unknown.

TCRdb re-derived calls from the reads in MiXCR, one entry per CDR3 protein. The table includes 310,000 or so distinct CDR3 sequences, just under 25% detected once. Study-wide results and limits: The study identified carriers of CMV plus the relevant HLA from cumulative public TCR beta family frequency.

The sequencing used cultured PBMCs, collected from culture after CMV antigen stimulation. The sequence was obtained from a human donor in good health (CMV status not recorded). Some clones in this sample may be carry-over from other donors' samples. This chain connects TRBV15 to TRBJ2-4; 7 positions agree with TRBD2. This chain's CDR3 is CATSATRAGRENIQYF. The DNA for the CDR3 is TGTGCCACCAGCGCAACTAGGGCAGGGCGGGAGAACATTCAGTACTTC.